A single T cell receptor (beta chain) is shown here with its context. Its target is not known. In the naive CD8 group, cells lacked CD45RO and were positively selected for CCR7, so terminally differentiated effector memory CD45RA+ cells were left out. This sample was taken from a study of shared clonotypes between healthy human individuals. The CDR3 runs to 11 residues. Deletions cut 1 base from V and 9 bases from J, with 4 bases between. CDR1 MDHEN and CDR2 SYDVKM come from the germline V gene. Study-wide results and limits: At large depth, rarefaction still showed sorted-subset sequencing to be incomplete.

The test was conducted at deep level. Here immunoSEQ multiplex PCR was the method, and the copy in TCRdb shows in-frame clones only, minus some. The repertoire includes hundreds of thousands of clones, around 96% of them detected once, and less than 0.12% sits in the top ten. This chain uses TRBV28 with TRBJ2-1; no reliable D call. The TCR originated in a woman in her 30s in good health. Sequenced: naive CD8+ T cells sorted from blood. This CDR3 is CASSLSGEQFF. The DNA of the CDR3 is TGTGCCAGCAGTTTATCGGGTGAGCAGTTCTTC.